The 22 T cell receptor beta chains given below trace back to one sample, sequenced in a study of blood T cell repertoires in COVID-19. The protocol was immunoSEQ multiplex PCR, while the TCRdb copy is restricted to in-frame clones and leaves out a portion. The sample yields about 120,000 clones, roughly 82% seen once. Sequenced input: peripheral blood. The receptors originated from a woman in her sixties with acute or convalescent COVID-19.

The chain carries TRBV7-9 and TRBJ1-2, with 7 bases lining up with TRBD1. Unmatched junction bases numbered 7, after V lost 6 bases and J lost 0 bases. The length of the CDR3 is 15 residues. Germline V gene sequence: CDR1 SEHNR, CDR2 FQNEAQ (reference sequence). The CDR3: CASSRGTAANYGYTF. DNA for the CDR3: TGTGCCAGCAGTCGAGGGACAGCAGCTAACTATGGCTACACCTTC.

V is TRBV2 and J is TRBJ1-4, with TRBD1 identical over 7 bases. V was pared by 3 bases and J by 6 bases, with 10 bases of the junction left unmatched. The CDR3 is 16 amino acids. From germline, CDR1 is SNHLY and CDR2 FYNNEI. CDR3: CASSDIPGQWDEKLFF. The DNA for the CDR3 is TGTGCCAGCAGTGATATACCGGGACAGTGGGATGAAAAACTGTTTTTT.

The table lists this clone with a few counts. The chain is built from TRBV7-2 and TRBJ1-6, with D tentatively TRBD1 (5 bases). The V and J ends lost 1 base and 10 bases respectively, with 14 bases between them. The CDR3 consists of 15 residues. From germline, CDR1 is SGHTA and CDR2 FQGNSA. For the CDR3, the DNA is TGTGCCAGCAGCTTAGTGTGGGAGGGGAGCTCACCCCTCCACTTT. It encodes CASSLVWEGSSPLHF.

Here the CDR3 reads CASSEGGTGGSEQYF. DNA for the CDR3: TGTGCCAGCAGCGAGGGGGGGACAGGGGGGAGCGAGCAGTACTTC. The rearrangement links TRBV9 to TRBJ2-7, with 11 bases matching TRBD1. CDR3 length equals 15 residues. Losses at the gene ends were 3 bases for V and 6 bases for J; bases not matched to a gene: 8. The V gene's germline CDR1 is SGDLS and CDR2 YYNGEE.

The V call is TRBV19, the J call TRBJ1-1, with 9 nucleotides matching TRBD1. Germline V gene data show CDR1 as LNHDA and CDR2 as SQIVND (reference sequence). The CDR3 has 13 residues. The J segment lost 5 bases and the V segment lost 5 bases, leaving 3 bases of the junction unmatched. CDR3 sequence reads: CASSRDRETEAFF. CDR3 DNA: TGTGCCAGTAGTCGGGACAGGGAGACTGAAGCTTTCTTT.

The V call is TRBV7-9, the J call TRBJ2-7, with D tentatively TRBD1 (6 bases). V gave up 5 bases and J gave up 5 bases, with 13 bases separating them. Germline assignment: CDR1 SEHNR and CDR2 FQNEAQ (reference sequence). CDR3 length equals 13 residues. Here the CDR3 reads CASSPTGSHEQYF. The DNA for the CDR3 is TGTGCCAGCAGCCCTACAGGGTCCCACGAGCAGTACTTC.

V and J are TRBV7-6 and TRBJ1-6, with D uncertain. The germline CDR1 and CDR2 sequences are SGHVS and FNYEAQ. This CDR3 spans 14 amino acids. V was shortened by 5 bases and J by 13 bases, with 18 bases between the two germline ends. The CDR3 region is CASSERQDSPPLHF. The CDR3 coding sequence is TGTGCCAGCAGCGAAAGGCAGGACTCCCCCCCCCTCCACTTT.

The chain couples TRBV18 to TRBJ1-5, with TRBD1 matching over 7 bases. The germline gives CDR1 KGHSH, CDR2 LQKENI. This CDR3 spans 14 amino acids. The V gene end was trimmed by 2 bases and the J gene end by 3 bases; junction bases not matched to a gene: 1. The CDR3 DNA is TGTGCCAGCTCACCAGACAGGGACAATCAGCCCCAGCATTTT. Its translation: CASSPDRDNQPQHF. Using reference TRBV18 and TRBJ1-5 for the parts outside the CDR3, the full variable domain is NAGVMQNPRHLVRRRGQEARLRCSPMKGHSHVYWYRQLPEEGLKFMVYLQKENIIDESGMPKERFSAEFPKEGPSILRIQQVVRGDSAAYFCASSPDRDNQPQHFGDGTRLSIL.

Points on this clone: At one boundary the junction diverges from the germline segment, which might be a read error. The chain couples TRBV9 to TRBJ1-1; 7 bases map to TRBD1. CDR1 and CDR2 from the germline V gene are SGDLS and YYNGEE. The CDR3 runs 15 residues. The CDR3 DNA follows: TGTGCCAGCAGCGTTTATGGGACAGCCCTTACCCCTATTGTATTT. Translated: CASSVYGTALTPIVF.

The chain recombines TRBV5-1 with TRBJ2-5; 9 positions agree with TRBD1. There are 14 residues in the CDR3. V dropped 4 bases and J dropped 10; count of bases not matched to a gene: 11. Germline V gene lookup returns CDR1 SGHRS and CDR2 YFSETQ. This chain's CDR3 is CASSAGQGGRDQYF. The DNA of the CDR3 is TGCGCCAGCAGCGCGGGACAGGGAGGGAGGGACCAGTACTTC.

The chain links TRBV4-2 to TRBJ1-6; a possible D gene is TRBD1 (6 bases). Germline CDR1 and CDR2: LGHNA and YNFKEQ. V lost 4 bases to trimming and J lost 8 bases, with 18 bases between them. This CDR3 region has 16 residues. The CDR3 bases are TGTGCCAGCAGCCGGTCCGGCACGGGGGGCGATTCACCCCTCCACTTT. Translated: CASSRSGTGGDSPLHF.

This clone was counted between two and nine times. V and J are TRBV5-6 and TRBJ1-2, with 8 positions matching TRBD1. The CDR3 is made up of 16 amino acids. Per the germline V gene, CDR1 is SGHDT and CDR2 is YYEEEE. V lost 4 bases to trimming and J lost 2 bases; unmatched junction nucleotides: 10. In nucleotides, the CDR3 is TGTGCCAGCAGCCAATACCCCCAGGGGGCGAACTATGGCTACACCTTC. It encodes CASSQYPQGANYGYTF.

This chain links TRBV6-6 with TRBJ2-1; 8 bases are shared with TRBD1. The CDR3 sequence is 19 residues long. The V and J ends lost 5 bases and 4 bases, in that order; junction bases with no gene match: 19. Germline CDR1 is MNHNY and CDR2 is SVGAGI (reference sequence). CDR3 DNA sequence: TGTGCCAGCAGTCGGAGGGACAGGCTGGGAACCTTCCCATACAATGAGCAGTTCTTC. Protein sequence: CASSRRDRLGTFPYNEQFF.

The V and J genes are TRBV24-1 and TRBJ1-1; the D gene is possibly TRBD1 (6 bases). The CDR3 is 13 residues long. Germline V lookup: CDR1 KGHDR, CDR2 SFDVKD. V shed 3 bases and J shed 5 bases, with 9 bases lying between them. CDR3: CATSDTGRTEAFF. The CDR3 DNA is TGTGCCACCAGTGATACAGGGAGAACTGAAGCTTTCTTT.

CDR3 nucleotides: TGTGCCAGCAGACCCGACAGGGGGCGCGTCTACGAGCAGTACTTC. Translating it yields CASRPDRGRVYEQYF. The chain is built from TRBV6-5 and TRBJ2-7, with TRBD1 matching over 10 bases. J was trimmed by 3 bases and V by 6 bases; bases with no gene match: 8. CDR1 is MNHEY, CDR2 SVGAGI, per germline. This CDR3 is built from 15 residues.

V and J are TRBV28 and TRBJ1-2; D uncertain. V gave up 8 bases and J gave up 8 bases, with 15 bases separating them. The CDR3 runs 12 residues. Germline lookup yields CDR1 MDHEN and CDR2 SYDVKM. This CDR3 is CASHSITGGYTF. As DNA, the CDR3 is TGTGCCAGCCACTCAATCACGGGGGGCTACACCTTC.

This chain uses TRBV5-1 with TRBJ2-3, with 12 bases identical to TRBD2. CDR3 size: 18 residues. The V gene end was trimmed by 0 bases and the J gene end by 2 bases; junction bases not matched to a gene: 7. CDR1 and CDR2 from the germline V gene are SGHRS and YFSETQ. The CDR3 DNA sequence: TGCGCCAGCAGCTTGGCCTTGGCTAGCGGGGGGGCCACAGATACGCAGTATTTT. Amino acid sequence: CASSLALASGGATDTQYF.

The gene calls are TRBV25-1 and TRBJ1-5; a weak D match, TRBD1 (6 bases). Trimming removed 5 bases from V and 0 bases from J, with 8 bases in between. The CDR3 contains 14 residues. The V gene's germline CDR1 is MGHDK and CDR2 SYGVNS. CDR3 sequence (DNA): TGTGCCAGCAGTCTGACAGGTAGCAATCAGCCCCAGCATTTT. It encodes CASSLTGSNQPQHF.

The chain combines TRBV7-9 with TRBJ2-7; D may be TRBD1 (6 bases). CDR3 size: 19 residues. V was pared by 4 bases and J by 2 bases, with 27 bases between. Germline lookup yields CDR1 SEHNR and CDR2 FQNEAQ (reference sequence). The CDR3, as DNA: TGTGCCAGCAGCTCCGAGAGGGGGTCTCCTTCAACCGAACCCTACGAGCAGTACTTC. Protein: CASSSERGSPSTEPYEQYF.

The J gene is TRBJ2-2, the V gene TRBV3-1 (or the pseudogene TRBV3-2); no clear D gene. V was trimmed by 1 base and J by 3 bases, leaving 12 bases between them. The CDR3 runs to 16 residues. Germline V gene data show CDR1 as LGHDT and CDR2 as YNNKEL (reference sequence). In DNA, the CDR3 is TGTGCCAGCAGCCAAGTAATTTACTCGTACACCGGGGAGCTGTTTTTT. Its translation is CASSQVIYSYTGELFF.

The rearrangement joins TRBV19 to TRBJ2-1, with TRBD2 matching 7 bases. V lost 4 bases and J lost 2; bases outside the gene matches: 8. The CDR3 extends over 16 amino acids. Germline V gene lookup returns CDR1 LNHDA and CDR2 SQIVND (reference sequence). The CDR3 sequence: CASSTVASGAYNEQFF. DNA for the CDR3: TGTGCCAGTAGTACTGTAGCTAGCGGAGCCTACAATGAGCAGTTCTTC.

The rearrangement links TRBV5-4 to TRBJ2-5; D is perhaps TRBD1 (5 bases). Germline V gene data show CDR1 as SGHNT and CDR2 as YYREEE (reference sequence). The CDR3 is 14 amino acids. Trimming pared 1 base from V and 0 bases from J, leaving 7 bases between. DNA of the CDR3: TGTGCCAGCAGCTTGAGGGGAAACCAAGAGACCCAGTACTTC. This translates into CASSLRGNQETQYF.